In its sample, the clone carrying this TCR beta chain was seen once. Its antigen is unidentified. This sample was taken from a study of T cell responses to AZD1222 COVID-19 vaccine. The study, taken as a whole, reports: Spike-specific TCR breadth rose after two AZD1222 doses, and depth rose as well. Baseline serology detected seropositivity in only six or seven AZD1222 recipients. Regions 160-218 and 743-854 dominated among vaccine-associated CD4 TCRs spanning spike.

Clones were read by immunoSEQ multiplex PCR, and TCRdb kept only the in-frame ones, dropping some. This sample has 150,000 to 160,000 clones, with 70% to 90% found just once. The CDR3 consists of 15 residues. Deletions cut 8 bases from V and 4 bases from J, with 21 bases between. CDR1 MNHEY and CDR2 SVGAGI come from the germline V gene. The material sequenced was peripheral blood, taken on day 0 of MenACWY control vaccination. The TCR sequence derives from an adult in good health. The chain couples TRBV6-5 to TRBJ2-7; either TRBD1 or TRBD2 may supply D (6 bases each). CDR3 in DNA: TGTGCCAGCCAACGGTCCGCGGGACACCTGTACGAGCAGTACGTC. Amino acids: CASQRSAGHLYEQYV.